This T cell receptor beta chain was observed in a study of T cell responses to AZD1222 COVID-19 vaccine. Study in general: Second-dose recipients at about 4 or about 12 weeks were treated as one pooled group.

Sequencing used immunoSEQ multiplex PCR; TCRdb keeps in-frame clones, though not all of them. The sample consists of 100,000 or so clones, about 90% of them appearing once. The germline CDR1 and CDR2 sequences are LNHDA and SQIVND (reference sequence). This CDR3 comprises 14 residues. V was clipped by 1 base and J by 3 bases, with 9 bases between them. Study results and caveats: A mostly white British donor set with more females was recruited, and clonal diversity was possibly underestimated. Among AZD1222 vaccinees, only six were seropositive at baseline. Spike-specific TCR breadth and depth went up after people got two AZD1222 doses.

A few counts support this clone. No antigen is known for it. The source of this sequence is an adult in good health. The sequences come from peripheral blood, collected on day 0 of AZD1222 vaccination. The chain joins TRBV19 to TRBJ1-1; the D is unclear. The CDR3 spells CASSIVGGDTEAFF. The CDR3 nucleotides read TGTGCCAGTAGTATAGTTGGAGGAGACACTGAAGCTTTCTTT. The variable domain in full, with the rest retrieved from reference TRBV19 and TRBJ1-1, is DGGITQSPKYLFRKEGQNVTLSCEQNLNHDAMYWYRQDPGQGLRLIYYSQIVNDFQKGDIAEGYSVSREKKESFPLTVTSAQKNPTAFYLCASSIVGGDTEAFFGQGTRLTVV.